The entry that follows covers one TCR beta chain sequence. Its matching antigen is unknown. Looked up from germline, CDR1 is SGHAT and CDR2 is FQNNGV. Trimming at V came to 5 bases and at J to 6 bases, leaving 9 bases not matched to a gene. CDR3 size: 14 residues. The CDR3 regions of TCR beta were amplified from RNA transcripts. Using the HTBI primer set, a first-round RT-PCR was run on the TCR CDR3. TCRdb re-analysed the multiplex PCR reads in MiXCR, keeping a single row per CDR3 protein. The table lists over 700,000 distinct CDR3 sequences, about 38% of them singletons. The data are from a study of T cells in Graves' hyperthyroidism and ophthalmopathy. About the research overall: Prior to any treatment, at the point of initial diagnosis, peripheral blood was collected.

General observations from the study: Through a model of 13 V-J features, ophthalmopathy was separated from stable hyperthyroidism.

The study enrolled patients aged 18 to 65 with newly diagnosed hyperthyroidism of under 2 months' duration. This TCR was sampled from a man younger than 35 with Graves' hyperthyroidism. Sequencing input: blood. The V gene is TRBV11-2, the J gene TRBJ2-7, with 8 bases identical to TRBD1. The CDR3 sequence is CASSPPGQGFEQYF. The DNA for the CDR3 is TGTGCCAGCAGCCCCCCCGGACAGGGTTTCGAGCAGTACTTC.